This T cell receptor (beta chain) originates from a study of a mutant IDH1 vaccine in newly diagnosed glioma (dated by TCRdb to about 2021). Context from the whole study: Vaccination began 4-6 weeks after radiotherapy alone, or alongside temozolomide cycles in the chemotherapy-containing groups. The approximately 33 treated patients were about 60% male and roughly 40% female, with a mean age of around 40 years. Peripheral blood was drawn at six visits: V03 (baseline), V05, V07, V10, V12 and V13. Prior to enrollment, patients had been given standard therapy consisting of radiotherapy alone, temozolomide alone, or radiochemotherapy with temozolomide, with the combination given to most patients. Longitudinal TCRB deep sequencing was performed for 25 to 30 treated patients wherever samples were available for exploratory analyses. The week-35 safety follow-up was designated visit V12, and the week-47 end of study was designated visit V13. Study-level results and caveats: Pseudoprogression appeared unrelated to alterations in the top peripheral T cell clonotypes detected by TCRB sequencing. The authors stated that sample limitations prevented analyses of patient blood samples from being reproduced. PBMC samples for TCRB deep sequencing were selected based on availability. Immune responses induced by the vaccine were seen in 90% to 95% of patients across multiple MHC alleles.

A single count supports this clone. Its antigen remains unidentified. No base qualities exist here, and no much larger clone lies one base off it. Preparation of the library involved the immunoSEQ multiplex PCR assay. Rearranged TCR beta chain sequences were amplified with the hsTCRB Kit following the manufacturer's protocol. Sequencing of TCRB libraries was carried out on an Illumina MiSeq. On the study's bioinformatics: Demultiplexing, trimming and gene mapping were performed with the kit vendor's proprietary platform. TCRdb retrieved this table from immuneACCESS and kept in-frame rearrangements only. Not all clones are present; in checked studies, unresolved V genes account for under half, and no reason is known for the remainder. The V and J calls and clone size were taken over from that table, and D and trimming were inferred from the DNA. The sample has approximately 31,000 clones on record, around 82% of them singletons. Approximately 28% of the sample is in the top ten clones.

The germline V gene yields SNHLY for CDR1 and FYNNEI for CDR2. V and J are truncated by 7 bases and 5 bases respectively, leaving an intervening sequence of 9 bases. From the cysteine up to the phenylalanine, the CDR3 has a length of 13 residues. Just CDR3 DNA is preserved here, 39 bases in frame from base 1. The meaning of the sample's time point label: week 47, end of study. Every vaccine dose consisted of 300 ug of a 20-mer mutant IDH1 peptide in Montanide, administered subcutaneously together with topical imiquimod. Patients were given eight vaccinations, in weeks 1, 3, 5, 7, 11, 15, 19 and 23, which matched visits V03 through V10. The donors had newly diagnosed IDH1-mutant astrocytomas of WHO grade 3 or 4 that showed loss of nuclear ATRX. The samples were drawn from NOA16, a multicentre, single-arm, open-label phase I trial in Germany that tested a mutant IDH1 peptide vaccine in humans for the first time. Genomic DNA for TCRB sequencing was extracted from EDTA blood using the DNeasy Blood and Tissue Kit.

Rearrangement joined TRBV2 to TRBJ1-6; a tentative D call is TRBD1 (5 bases match). This TCR was sampled from a man between 25 and 39 years old with glioma. The source material was PBMCs, sampled from a glioma patient whose treatment included an IDH1 peptide vaccine. Read as DNA, the sequence is TGTGCCAGCACAGGGCTGAATAATTCACCCCTCCACTTT. The encoded protein is CASTGLNNSPLHF.